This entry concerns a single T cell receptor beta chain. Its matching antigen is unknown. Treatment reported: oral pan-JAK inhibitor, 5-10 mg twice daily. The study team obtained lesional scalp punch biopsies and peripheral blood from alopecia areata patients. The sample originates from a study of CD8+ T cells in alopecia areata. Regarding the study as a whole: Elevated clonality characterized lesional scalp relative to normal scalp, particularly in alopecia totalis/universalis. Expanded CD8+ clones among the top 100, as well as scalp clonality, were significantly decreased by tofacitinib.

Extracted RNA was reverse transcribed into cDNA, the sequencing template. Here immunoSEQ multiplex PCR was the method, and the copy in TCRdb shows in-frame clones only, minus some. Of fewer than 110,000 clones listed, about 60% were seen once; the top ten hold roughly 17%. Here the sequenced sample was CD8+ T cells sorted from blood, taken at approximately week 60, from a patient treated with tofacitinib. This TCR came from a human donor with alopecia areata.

CDR3 sequence (DNA): TGCAGCGTCGAGGCCGGGGGGGCCACAGATACGCAGTATTTT. As protein: CSVEAGGATDTQYF. The rearrangement uses TRBV29-1 and TRBJ2-3; 8 bases match TRBD2. The V segment lost 6 bases and the J segment 2 bases; nucleotides outside the gene matches: 7. In germline, CDR1 is SQVTM, CDR2 ANQGSEA. The CDR3 spans 14 residues.